The 4 T cell receptor beta chains given below trace back to one sample, sequenced in a study of blood T cell repertoires in COVID-19. Assay: immunoSEQ multiplex PCR; the TCRdb copy retains only in-frame clones and omits some. The sample comprises some 130,000 clones, 86% of which are singletons, and roughly 10% rests with the top ten. The sequencing input was peripheral blood. These receptors all come from a woman aged 70-85 years with COVID-19, enrolled during active disease.

V and J are TRBV3-1 (or the pseudogene TRBV3-2) and TRBJ2-3; 11 bases fit TRBD2. Per the germline V gene, CDR1 is LGHDT and CDR2 is YNNKEL (reference sequence). This CDR3 contains 16 residues. Trimming cost V 5 bases and J 1 base; bases outside gene matches: 5. CDR3 DNA sequence: TGTGCCAGCAGCGATACGGGACTAGCGGGCACAGATACGCAGTATTTT. It specifies CASSDTGLAGTDTQYF.

The V call is TRBV19, the J call TRBJ1-5; 9 nucleotides match TRBD1. Trimming at V came to 3 bases and at J to 4 bases, leaving 4 bases not matched to a gene. Germline V gene sequence: CDR1 LNHDA, CDR2 SQIVND (reference sequence). This CDR3 region has 15 residues. Here the CDR3 DNA reads TGTGCCAGTAGTATCGGGACAGGGCAGAATCAGCCCCAGCATTTT. This sequence encodes CASSIGTGQNQPQHF.

V usage is TRBV2 and J usage is TRBJ1-6, with 8 nucleotides matching TRBD1. This CDR3 is built from 14 residues. V gave up 2 bases and J gave up 9 bases; unmatched junction bases: 3. Germline V gene lookup returns CDR1 SNHLY and CDR2 FYNNEI. The CDR3 nucleotides are TGTGCCAGCAGTGAAAGGACAGGGTTTTCACCCCTCCACTTT. It is translated as CASSERTGFSPLHF.

This chain connects TRBV7-6 to TRBJ2-3; D is possibly TRBD1 (5 bases). V was cut by 5 bases and J by 2 bases, with 14 bases left in between. Germline V gene lookup returns CDR1 SGHVS and CDR2 FNYEAQ. This CDR3 has 15 amino acids. The CDR3: CASSPRRGYTDTQYF. The CDR3 bases are TGTGCCAGCAGCCCACGTAGGGGATACACAGATACGCAGTATTTT. The entire variable domain, with the rest obtained from reference TRBV7-6 and TRBJ2-3, is as follows: GAGVSQSPRYKVTKRGQDVALRCDPISGHVSLYWYRQALGQGPEFLTYFNYEAQQDKSGLPNDRFSAERPEGSISTLTIQRTEQRDSAMYRCASSPRRGYTDTQYFGPGTRLTVL.